This TCR beta chain originates from a study of T cell repertoires in cytomegalovirus infection. Study summary: Public TCR beta signatures provided an indication of both CMV infection and a matching HLA type.

One entry per CDR3 protein results from TCRdb running MiXCR on the reads. The sample shows over 150,000 distinct CDR3 sequences, roughly 15% of them seen only once. The germline V and J ends were trimmed by 6 bases and 3 bases, with 23 bases remaining between them. The CDR3 extends over 17 amino acids. This clonotype was found many times. The chain recombines TRBV12-3 or TRBV12-4 with TRBJ1-1; D is ambiguous. The clonotype originates from a human donor in good health (CMV status not recorded). Some clones in this sample may be carry-over from other donors' samples. The specimen was CD8+ T cells from PBMCs. CDR3 sequence (DNA): TGTGCCAGCAGCGACCAAGACCTAAGTTGGGGTGACACTGAAGCTTTCTTT. Translating it yields CASSDQDLSWGDTEAFF.